The 8 T cell receptor beta chains presented below share a single source sample, sequenced in a study of CD8+ T cells in alopecia areata listed by TCRdb under 2018. In light of the paper, this sample's time point label describes: baseline before oral tofacitinib. Receptor libraries were prepared by the immunoSEQ multiplex PCR assay. To provide template for TCR sequencing, every sample had RNA extracted and reverse transcribed into cDNA. Entries here come from immuneACCESS through TCRdb and include only in-frame sequences with V and J called. Some clones fail to appear in such tables; in the studies checked, an unresolved V gene covers under half of the shortfall, and the cause of the remainder is unknown. Across this sample there are around 250,000 clones, with roughly two thirds seen only once. The ten biggest clones cover more than 0.95% of the sample. Here the sequenced sample was CD4+ T cells sorted from blood, taken at week 0. All receptors derive from a human donor with alopecia areata.

The V call is TRBV25-1, the J call TRBJ1-5; D call uncertain. Germline V gene sequence: CDR1 MGHDK, CDR2 SYGVNS. This CDR3 is 16 amino acids long. The germline V and J ends were trimmed by 1 base and 0 bases, with 10 bases remaining between them. CDR3 bases: TGTGCCAGCAGTGAATTAGGCACAAATAGCAATCAGCCCCAGCATTTT. Protein sequence: CASSELGTNSNQPQHF.

This chain joins TRBV7-2 and TRBJ2-6; D ambiguous. Germline CDR1 and CDR2: SGHTA and FQGNSA. Trimming stripped 1 base from V and 2 bases from J, with 6 bases between. This CDR3 has 15 residues. CDR3 sequence: CASSLVGPGANVLTF. In DNA form, the CDR3 reads TGTGCCAGCAGCTTAGTCGGACCTGGGGCCAACGTCCTGACTTTC. The complete variable domain, with remaining parts taken from reference TRBV7-2 and TRBJ2-6, reads GAGVSQSPSNKVTEKGKDVELRCDPISGHTALYWYRQSLGQGLEFLIYFQGNSAPDKSGLPSDRFSAERTGGSVSTLTIQRTQQEDSAVYLCASSLVGPGANVLTFGAGSRLTVL.

The CDR3 DNA reads TGCAGCGTTCGTGAGGGAGGGGGTCAGCCCCAGCATTTT. It yields the protein CSVREGGGQPQHF. The V and J genes are TRBV29-1 and TRBJ1-5; possibly TRBD1 for D (6 bases). Germline assignment: CDR1 SQVTM and CDR2 ANQGSEA. The V end was cut by 5 bases, the J end by 6 bases, with 14 bases between. The CDR3 is 13 residues long.

V is TRBV30 and J is TRBJ1-4; 8 nucleotides match TRBD1. The CDR3 has 14 residues. CDR1 is GTSNPN and CDR2 is SVGIG in the germline V gene (reference sequence). The junction had 10 bases not matched to a gene; V was cut back by 5 bases and J by 8 bases. The CDR3 nucleotides read TGTGCCTGGGCCCCAGGGGGCGCGGGGGAAAAACTGTTTTTT. It codes for CAWAPGGAGEKLFF.

The chain links TRBV18 to TRBJ1-4; D perhaps matches TRBD1 (5 bases). Trimming pared 4 bases from V and 6 bases from J, leaving 9 bases between. The CDR3 extends over 13 amino acids. Germline CDR1 KGHSH, CDR2 LQKENI. The DNA of the CDR3 is TGTGCCAGCTCACTGGGGCAAGATGAAAAACTGTTTTTT. It is translated as CASSLGQDEKLFF.

The chain links TRBV30 to TRBJ1-6, with 11 bases identical to TRBD1. Germline CDR1 reads GTSNPN; CDR2 reads SVGIG (reference sequence). The CDR3 runs to 16 residues. V gave up 3 bases and J gave up 3 bases; unmatched junction bases: 4. CDR3 in DNA: TGTGCCTGGAGCGGGACAGGGGGATTCTATAATTCACCCCTCCACTTT. Protein: CAWSGTGGFYNSPLHF.

V gene TRBV30 combines with J gene TRBJ1-5, with D possibly TRBD1 on 6 matching bases. This CDR3 is built from 15 residues. The V gene lost 3 bases and the J gene lost 7 bases, with 19 bases spanning the gap. Looked up from germline, CDR1 is GTSNPN and CDR2 is SVGIG (reference sequence). Written as DNA, the CDR3 is TGTGCCTGGAGCACCGGGCAGGGGAAGGGGCAGCCCCAGCATTTT. Translated, it gives CAWSTGQGKGQPQHF.

This clone has just a few counts. The chain recombines TRBV30 with TRBJ2-2; D not resolved. The V gene lost 1 base and the J gene lost 5 bases, with 8 bases spanning the gap. The CDR3 covers 13 residues. Germline CDR1 reads GTSNPN; CDR2 reads SVGIG (reference sequence). The CDR3 loop is CAWSGRMTGELFF. The CDR3 nucleotides are TGTGCCTGGAGTGGCAGGATGACCGGGGAGCTGTTTTTT.